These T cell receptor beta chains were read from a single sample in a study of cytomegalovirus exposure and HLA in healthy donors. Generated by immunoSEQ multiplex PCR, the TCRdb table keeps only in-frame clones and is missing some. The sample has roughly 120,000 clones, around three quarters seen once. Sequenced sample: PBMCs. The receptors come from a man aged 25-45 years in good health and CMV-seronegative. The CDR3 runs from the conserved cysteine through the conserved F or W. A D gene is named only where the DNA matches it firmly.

CDR3aa: CASSDRTGGFQPQHF
d_gene: TRBD1
v_gene: TRBV6-1

CDR3aa: CASSLGTARLYEQYF
d_gene: TRBD1
v_gene: TRBV5-4

CDR3aa: CASSQDVNQPQHF
d_gene: NA
v_gene: TRBV4-1

CDR3aa: CASSPIGWGGGELFF
d_gene: NA
v_gene: TRBV6-5

CDR3aa: CASSDRARGNQPQHF
d_gene: TRBD1
v_gene: TRBV19

CDR3aa: CASSQLAGATTQSYEQYF
d_gene: TRBD2
v_gene: TRBV4-2

CDR3aa: CSASEGGQGEF
d_gene: TRBD1
v_gene: TRBV20-1

CDR3aa: CASSLYTGELFF
d_gene: NA
v_gene: TRBV19

CDR3aa: CAISESSGSSYEQYF
d_gene: NA
v_gene: TRBV10-3

CDR3aa: CAWSVLRGFNNSPLHF
d_gene: NA
v_gene: TRBV30

CDR3aa: CASSRGTGGDGYPF
d_gene: TRBD1
v_gene: TRBV4-1

CDR3aa: CASSPASGLATDTQYF
d_gene: TRBD2
v_gene: TRBV18

CDR3aa: CSGLDRGIEAFF
d_gene: TRBD1
v_gene: TRBV29-1

CDR3aa: CASELNTEAFF
d_gene: NA
v_gene: TRBV6-5

CDR3aa: CASSLDIGLASNEQFF
d_gene: TRBD2
v_gene: TRBV5-1

CDR3aa: CASSKEPDLAITDTQYF
d_gene: NA
v_gene: TRBV5-6

CDR3aa: CASSVVEGSTEAFF
d_gene: NA
v_gene: TRBV9

CDR3aa: CSVGMGQGEAFF
d_gene: TRBD1
v_gene: TRBV29-1

CDR3aa: CASSQEFFWGTSGTYEQYF
d_gene: TRBD2
v_gene: TRBV14

CDR3aa: CASNTGLTTSTDTQYF
d_gene: NA
v_gene: TRBV9

CDR3aa: CASSLRVSPDDRPQYF
d_gene: NA
v_gene: TRBV27

CDR3aa: CASSQRTGTYGYTF
d_gene: TRBD1
v_gene: TRBV23-1

CDR3aa: CASSSGQGGVSENEQFF
d_gene: TRBD1
v_gene: TRBV7-9

CDR3aa: CASSSTGGGTEAFF
d_gene: TRBD1
v_gene: TRBV5-4

CDR3aa: CASSLGTSGRGEQYF
d_gene: TRBD2
v_gene: TRBV27

CDR3aa: CASSPNPVRGPNVAFF
d_gene: NA
v_gene: TRBV28

CDR3aa: CASATGSSYEQYF
d_gene: NA
v_gene: TRBV19

CDR3aa: CASSLWTGRTGELFF
d_gene: TRBD1
v_gene: TRBV4-1

CDR3aa: CASSEGQGASHGYPF
d_gene: TRBD1
v_gene: TRBV4-1

CDR3aa: CASSPDRGMNTEAFF
d_gene: TRBD1
v_gene: TRBV18

CDR3aa: CASTPGINYGYTF
d_gene: NA
v_gene: TRBV19

CDR3aa: CAWTGADTQYF
d_gene: NA
v_gene: TRBV30

CDR3aa: CAWTDSRTEAFF
d_gene: NA
v_gene: TRBV30

CDR3aa: CAISDFNEQFF
d_gene: NA
v_gene: TRBV10-3

CDR3aa: CASSPLTRLDYEQYF
d_gene: NA
v_gene: TRBV28

CDR3aa: CASSLVGTGPLYEQYF
d_gene: TRBD1
v_gene: TRBV7-9

CDR3aa: CASSEPVEGAALYNEQFF
d_gene: NA
v_gene: TRBV6-1

CDR3aa: CASSHRVTGDGCEQYF
d_gene: TRBD1
v_gene: TRBV23-1

CDR3aa: CSVEDSGSTYEQYF
d_gene: TRBD2
v_gene: TRBV29-1

CDR3aa: CASSRLGTNQETQYF
d_gene: TRBD2
v_gene: TRBV14

CDR3aa: CASSDVTGGPQPQNF
d_gene: TRBD1
v_gene: TRBV6-1

CDR3aa: CASSHGDFEAFF
d_gene: NA
v_gene: TRBV5-4

CDR3aa: CVSSQAPGQNTGELFF
d_gene: NA
v_gene: TRBV4-3

CDR3aa: CASSQDSGQAFYGYTF
d_gene: TRBD1
v_gene: TRBV7-9

CDR3aa: CASRGTSGYTDTQYF
d_gene: TRBD2
v_gene: TRBV19

CDR3aa: CASSSGTGKGEQYF
d_gene: TRBD1
v_gene: TRBV28

CDR3aa: CASSPRQGGGDEQYF
d_gene: NA
v_gene: TRBV11-3

CDR3aa: CASRGGGATNEQYF
d_gene: TRBD2
v_gene: TRBV28

CDR3aa: CASSQVGSGRASRADNEQFF
d_gene: TRBD2
v_gene: TRBV4-1

CDR3aa: CASSPQGTSGTFYEQYF
d_gene: TRBD2
v_gene: TRBV11-3

CDR3aa: CSVLGQGMREQYF
d_gene: TRBD1
v_gene: TRBV29-1

CDR3aa: CASSVLGQGNTEAFF
d_gene: NA
v_gene: TRBV9

CDR3aa: CASSSQYRGRLNTEAFF
d_gene: NA
v_gene: TRBV7-6

CDR3aa: CSSSLFASGAKKIYEQYF
d_gene: TRBD2
v_gene: TRBV7-9